These 8 T cell receptor beta chains share one sample of origin, sequenced in a study of neurological immune-mediated disorders. TCRdb itself ran the 5' RACE reads through MiXCR, one entry per CDR3 protein. The sample yields approximately 21,000 distinct CDR3 sequences, around 6% seen once. The sequencing sample was made of CD8+ T cells from blood. These receptors were taken from a man aged 18 to 30 in good health.

This clonotype showed up many times. The chain combines TRBV29-1 with TRBJ2-7; no clear D gene. The CDR3 is 13 residues long. CDR1 SQVTM and CDR2 ANQGSEA come from the germline V gene. Trimming took 7 bases from V and 4 from J, leaving 17 bases between them. CDR3 loop: CSAAMAAEYEQYF. In DNA, the CDR3 is TGCAGCGCTGCAATGGCAGCAGAGTACGAGCAGTACTTC.

This clonotype was detected ten times or more. The chain combines TRBV6-5 with TRBJ2-5; TRBD1 matches 8 bases. J lost 5 bases, V lost 5 bases, and 10 bases had no gene match. Germline V CDR1 and CDR2: MNHEY, SVGAGI. This CDR3 has 15 residues. The chain's CDR3 is CASSRASRGPETQYF. CDR3 coding DNA: TGTGCCAGCAGTCGGGCATCCAGGGGGCCGGAGACCCAGTACTTC.

This clonotype was seen repeatedly, ten times or more. The rearrangement uses TRBV6-5 and TRBJ2-2; 11 nucleotides agree with TRBD1. This CDR3 has 15 residues. The germline gives CDR1 MNHEY, CDR2 SVGAGI. V lost 6 bases to trimming and J lost 4 bases; unmatched junction nucleotides: 4. The CDR3 region is CASRGTGGITGELFF. In DNA, the CDR3 is TGTGCCAGCAGGGGGACAGGGGGAATCACCGGGGAGCTGTTTTTT.

This clonotype was counted many times. V gene TRBV5-5 combines with J gene TRBJ1-2; a possible D gene is TRBD1 (5 bases). The CDR3 loop spans 14 amino acids. Germline CDR1 SGHKS, CDR2 YYEKEE (reference sequence). The V end was cut by 4 bases, the J end by 4 bases, with 14 bases between. The CDR3 reads CASSLRQGTYGYTF. CDR3 bases: TGTGCCAGCAGCCTCCGCCAGGGAACCTATGGCTACACCTTC. The whole variable domain, remainder taken from reference TRBV5-5 and TRBJ1-2, is DAGVTQSPTHLIKTRGQQVTLRCSPISGHKSVSWYQQVLGQGPQFIFQYYEKEERGRGNFPDRFSARQFPNYSSELNVNALLLGDSALYLCASSLRQGTYGYTFGSGTRLTVV.

This clonotype was seen repeatedly, ten times or more. The CDR3 DNA follows: TGTGCCAGCAGAGGTGGAACGTCCAAATTCTACGAGCAGTACTTC. Translating gives CASRGGTSKFYEQYF. The chain couples TRBV6-5 to TRBJ2-7; D not resolved. V lost 6 bases to trimming and J lost 3 bases, with 18 bases between them. The CDR3 contains 15 residues. Germline lookup yields CDR1 MNHEY and CDR2 SVGAGI.

This clonotype was seen many times. The rearrangement uses TRBV29-1 and TRBJ1-1, with D unclear. This CDR3 is 10 amino acids long. Germline V gene sequence: CDR1 SQVTM, CDR2 ANQGSEA. V was shortened by 3 bases and J by 11 bases, with 10 bases between the two germline ends. The chain's CDR3 is CSVDAFGAFF. The CDR3 DNA follows: TGCAGCGTTGATGCTTTTGGGGCTTTCTTT.

The CDR3 DNA reads TGCGCCAGCAGCTTGGGGACAGGGAGCTCCTATAATTCACCCCTCCACTTT. Translated, it gives CASSLGTGSSYNSPLHF. V gene TRBV5-1 combines with J gene TRBJ1-6; 8 bases are a match to TRBD1. Germline V gives CDR1 SGHRS, CDR2 YFSETQ. Trimming removed 0 bases from V and 0 bases from J; junction bases left unmatched: 2. The CDR3 is made up of 17 amino acids. Complete variable domain (other parts from reference TRBV5-1 and TRBJ1-6): KAGVTQTPRYLIKTRGQQVTLSCSPISGHRSVSWYQQTPGQGLQFLFEYFSETQRNKGNFPGRFSGRQFSNSRSEMNVSTLELGDSALYLCASSLGTGSSYNSPLHFGNGTRLTVT.

This clonotype was counted many times. This chain uses TRBV7-9 with TRBJ2-7; 7 bases match TRBD1. Germline CDR1 reads SEHNR; CDR2 reads FQNEAQ (reference sequence). V was pared by 4 bases and J by 2 bases, with 8 bases of the junction left unmatched. The CDR3 spans 15 residues. The DNA of the CDR3 is TGTGCCAGCAGCTCGACACAGGGGATTACCTACGAGCAGTACTTC. Its protein is CASSSTQGITYEQYF.